This T cell receptor beta chain emerged from a study of blood T cells in healthy people across ages (dated by TCRdb to about 2015). With respect to the entire study: In model experiments, template switching captured roughly one uniquely barcoded TCR beta cDNA molecule for every two T cells. To avoid experimental bias, donors of different ages were randomly spread across the sequencing lanes. Two additional independent replicas of 1 million unique cDNA reads from the same blood draw were analyzed for two donors (one aged 18 to 29 and one aged 80 or older). The donors were divided into four age groups: young (average around 15 years), middle-aged (about 40), aged (about 56) and long-lived (around 80). The study measured age-related changes in TCR beta repertoire diversity using deep sequencing normalized with unique cDNA molecular identifiers.

Only a few counts were recorded for this clonotype. Its binding antigen is unknown. No much larger clone exists at a distance of one base, and base qualities are not known. The donors were some 36 Caucasian individuals from Russia, aged roughly 6 to 100 years, who were systemically healthy. Each donor gave about 9.7 milliliters of peripheral blood, drawn into EDTA-treated Vacutainer tubes. Ficoll-Paque density-gradient centrifugation was used to isolate PBMCs, with at least 7 million obtained per sample. Trizol reagent was used to extract total RNA from PBMCs, with at least 6 micrograms per sample. For every donor, flow cytometry on a PBMC aliquot measured the percentage of naive CD45RAhigh/CD27high T cells. The library was prepared using 5' RACE. Sequencer: Illumina HiSeq 2500. A second PCR of 7 to 11 cycles was run with a J-beta primer mix and a sample-barcoded 5' primer. Each TCR beta cDNA molecule received a unique molecular identifier from a template-switch 5' adaptor carrying 12 random nucleotides. Each sample yielded at least 2.5 million CDR3-containing paired-end reads. All of the RNA was converted into first-strand cDNA using the Mint cDNA synthesis kit, with a TRBC-specific oligonucleotide serving as the primer. All cDNA was treated with uracil-DNA glycosylase and then went through a first 18-cycle PCR with the universal primers M1SS and BC2_uni_R. Under the source paper's analysis protocol: For normalization, 1 million high-quality reads, each with a distinct molecular identifier, were randomly selected from each sample. Reads sharing molecular identifiers were discarded rather than binned into consensus sequences. CDR3 identification, clonotype clustering and error correction used MiTCR with a Q25 quality threshold and the strictest error-elimination algorithm. A nonparametric unseen species model with Euler transformation was used to estimate a lower bound on total TCR beta diversity. TCRdb ran its own pipeline on the public reads, namely fastp trimming at Q25 and MiXCR clone calling, and kept in-frame beta chains. Rows are unified per CDR3 protein, each entry keeping the most common DNA and genes. None of the V and J calls come from the authors' own analysis; TCRdb made them. This sample comprises 850,000 to 1,000,000 distinct CDR3 sequences, just over 50% of them detected only once. The biggest ten clones account for roughly 23% of the sample.

What the research found in general, with its limitations: Compared with the aged group, the long-lived group had more naive CD4+ T cells, fewer expanded clones and increased TCR diversity, suggesting age selection. A strong correlation was found between observed TCR beta diversity and the percentage of naive T cells measured by flow cytometry. Estimates of total diversity based on one million sequenced T cells were considered lower bounds and underestimates. Observed TCR beta diversity per million T cells fell roughly linearly with age, and a significant reduction was already apparent by age roughly 40. Conclusive comparison of naive and antigen-experienced compartments was prevented by the profiling of bulk unsorted PBMCs. Because donor CMV infection status was unknown, age-related changes in expanded clonotypes were potentially confounded.

The germline V end is reduced by 0 bases and the J end by 7 bases; junction bases left unmatched: 1. The CDR1 and CDR2 encoded by the germline V gene (reference sequence) are DFQATT and SNEGSKA. Its CDR3 holds 12 amino acids, cysteine through phenylalanine. Only the CDR3 DNA stays, 36 bases, in frame from base 1. Sequencing was carried out using blood. This TCR came from an older woman in good health. The rearrangement joined TRBV20-1 to TRBJ1-2; 8 central nucleotides agree with TRBD1. The CDR3 protein: CSAREDRAGYTF. The DNA reads as follows: TGCAGTGCTAGAGAGGACAGGGCTGGCTACACCTTC.